This TCR beta chain appears in the sequencing data of a study of cytomegalovirus exposure and HLA in healthy donors. Sequencing was performed with immunoSEQ multiplex PCR; in TCRdb, only in-frame clones are kept and a portion is missing. The table includes a few hundred thousand clones, 80% to 95% detected once. The CDR3 sequence is 15 residues long. The V end was cut by 0 bases, the J end by 4 bases, with 14 bases between. Germline assignment: CDR1 SGHRS and CDR2 YFSETQ. Source material: PBMCs. The sequence was collected from a woman aged 18-29 years in good health and CMV-seronegative. The chain is built from TRBV5-1 and TRBJ2-7; the D is unclear. The CDR3 DNA is TGCGCCAGCAGCTTGGTGGGTCGGATCGGGTACGAGCAGTACTTC. It specifies CASSLVGRIGYEQYF.